Each of the 2 T cell receptor beta chains below was sequenced from the same sample in a study of human T cells and chemical hapten exposure. The sample's time point: patch test 2, 6 weeks after DPC sensitization. Noted treatment: therapeutic diphenylcyclopropenone sensitization with weekly scalp DPC. TCRdb processed the RACE reads anew with MiXCR; each CDR3 protein has one entry. In the table there are about 400,000 distinct CDR3 sequences, more than 5% of which are singletons. Material: whole blood, obtained in connection with sensitization to the hapten diphenylcyclopropenone (DPC). The receptors come from a woman between 18 and 29 years old with alopecia areata. Some clones in this sample may be carry-over from other donors' samples.

J is TRBJ2-7 and V is TRBV11-1; 9 positions agree with TRBD2. V lost 5 bases and J lost 7; bases outside the gene matches: 12. CDR3 length equals 15 residues. The V gene's germline CDR1 is SGHAT and CDR2 FQDESV (reference sequence). As DNA, the CDR3 is TGTGCCAGCAGCCCCGGCAGCGGGGGGTTAAGAGAGCAGTACTTC. Protein product: CASSPGSGGLREQYF.

The chain uses TRBV24-1 and TRBJ2-3; D is unclear. The CDR3 contains 14 residues. V lost 5 bases and J lost 0, with 8 bases in between. Per germline, CDR1 KGHDR and CDR2 SFDVKD. The CDR3 sequence is CATSAGGSTDTQYF. As DNA, the CDR3 is TGTGCCACCAGTGCGGGTGGCAGCACAGATACGCAGTATTTT.